Detailed here is one TCR beta chain. This clone was observed once. The clone's antigen remains unknown. No quality values exist for individual bases; no much larger clone is one base distant. Preparation of the library involved the immunoSEQ multiplex PCR assay. The study's own analysis went as follows. To diagnose cytomegalovirus status from the catalog of TCR beta chain sequences, a statistical classification framework was built. This immuneACCESS table, as held by TCRdb, lists in-frame sequences with V and J called but not all clones. Of the missing ones, under half trace to an unresolved V gene in checked studies; the others have no known cause. V and J calls and clone size are copied from that table; D and trimming were computed from the DNA. The sample table contains 55,000 to 65,000 clones; only one count was recorded for over 75% of them. The biggest ten clones account for approximately 3% of the sample.

The entry originates in a study of cytomegalovirus exposure and HLA in healthy donors (dated by TCRdb to about 2017). Regarding the study in general: The 650 to 750 repertoires of the first cohort and the roughly 120 validation repertoires were produced on the same platform, according to a later analysis. To predict cytomegalovirus infection status, the study combined high-throughput TCR immunosequencing, statistical association of individual TCRs with disease status, and machine learning. The study aimed to test whether signatures of past pathogen exposure could be identified by cataloging public T cell receptors. A separate validation cohort of roughly 130 different subjects was used in addition to the roughly 700-subject first cohort. Points the paper makes about the study in general: Three of the identified cytomegalovirus-associated TCR beta chains were confirmed in vitro to be specific for cytomegalovirus antigens. The study gave a list of over 150 TCR beta chains associated with cytomegalovirus. A later analysis had no HLA typing for the validation cohort, so co-occurrence there was scored across all 110 or so repertoires. While some public TCRs were present in many individuals, most TCR sequences turned up only very rarely across donors. In both the original and validation cohorts, the classifier was reported to diagnose cytomegalovirus status with high specificity and sensitivity. Subsequent analysis determined that TCRs grouped into clusters in the first cohort also showed a tendency toward co-occurrence across the 120 validation repertoires, and 94% of cluster scores exceeded 0. The authors suggested that the approach could potentially be generalized to other disease states and immunological phenotypes.

CDR3 length: 15 amino acids, cysteine to phenylalanine. Only the CDR3 portion is preserved as DNA: 45 bases, with reading frame beginning at the first base. The germline V gene (reference sequence) sets CDR1 to SGHAT and CDR2 to FQDESV. V has 2 bases trimmed and J has 3 bases trimmed; junction bases matching no gene number 6. The donors belonged to the validation cohort of about 110 subjects, which was separate from the approximately 700-subject first cohort. The chain was built from TRBV11-1 and TRBJ2-7; 8 central nucleotides agree with TRBD1. This TCR derives from a man aged 18 to 29 in good health and CMV-seronegative. The sequencing input was PBMCs. Here the CDR3 is given as CASSLSRTGSYEQYF. The DNA sequence is TGTGCCAGCAGCTTAAGTAGGACAGGGAGCTACGAGCAGTACTTC.